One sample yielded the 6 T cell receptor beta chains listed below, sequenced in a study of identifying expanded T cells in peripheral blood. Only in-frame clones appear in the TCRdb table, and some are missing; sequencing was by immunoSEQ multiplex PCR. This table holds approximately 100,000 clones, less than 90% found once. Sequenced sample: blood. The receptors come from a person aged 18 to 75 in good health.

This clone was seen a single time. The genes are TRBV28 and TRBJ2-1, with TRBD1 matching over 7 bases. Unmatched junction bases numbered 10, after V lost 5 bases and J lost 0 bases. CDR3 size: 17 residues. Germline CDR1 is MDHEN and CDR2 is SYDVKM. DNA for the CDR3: TGTGCCAGCAGTCTCCGGACAGGACTCGGCTCCTACAATGAGCAGTTCTTC. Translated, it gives CASSLRTGLGSYNEQFF.

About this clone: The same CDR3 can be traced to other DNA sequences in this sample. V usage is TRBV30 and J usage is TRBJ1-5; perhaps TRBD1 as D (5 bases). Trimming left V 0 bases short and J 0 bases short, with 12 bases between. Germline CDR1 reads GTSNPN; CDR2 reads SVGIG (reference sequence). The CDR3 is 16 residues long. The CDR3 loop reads CAWSVPGLISNQPQHF. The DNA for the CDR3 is TGTGCCTGGAGTGTCCCGGGACTGATTAGCAATCAGCCCCAGCATTTT.

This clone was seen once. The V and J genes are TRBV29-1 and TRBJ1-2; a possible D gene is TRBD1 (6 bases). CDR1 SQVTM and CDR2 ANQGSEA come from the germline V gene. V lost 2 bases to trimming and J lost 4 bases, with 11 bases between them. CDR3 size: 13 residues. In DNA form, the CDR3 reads TGCAGCGTTGAACCCGGGACAATCTATGGCTACACCTTC. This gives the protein CSVEPGTIYGYTF.

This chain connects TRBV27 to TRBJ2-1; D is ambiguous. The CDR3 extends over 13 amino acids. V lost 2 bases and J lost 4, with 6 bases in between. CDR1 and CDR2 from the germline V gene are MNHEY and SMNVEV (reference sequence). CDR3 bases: TGTGCCAGCAGTTTAAACGGTTACAATGAGCAGTTCTTC. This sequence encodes CASSLNGYNEQFF.

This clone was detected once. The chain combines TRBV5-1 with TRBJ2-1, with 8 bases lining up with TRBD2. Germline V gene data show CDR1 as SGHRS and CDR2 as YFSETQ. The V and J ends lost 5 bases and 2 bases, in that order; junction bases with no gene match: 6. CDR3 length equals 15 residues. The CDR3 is CASSRTAGAYNEQFF. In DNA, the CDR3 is TGCGCCAGCAGTAGGACAGCGGGAGCCTACAATGAGCAGTTCTTC.

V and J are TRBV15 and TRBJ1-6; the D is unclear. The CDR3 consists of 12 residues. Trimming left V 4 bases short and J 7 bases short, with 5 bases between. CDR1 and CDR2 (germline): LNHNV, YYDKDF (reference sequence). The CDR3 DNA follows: TGTGCCACCAGCAAGGAGAATTCACCCCTCCACTTT. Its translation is CATSKENSPLHF.